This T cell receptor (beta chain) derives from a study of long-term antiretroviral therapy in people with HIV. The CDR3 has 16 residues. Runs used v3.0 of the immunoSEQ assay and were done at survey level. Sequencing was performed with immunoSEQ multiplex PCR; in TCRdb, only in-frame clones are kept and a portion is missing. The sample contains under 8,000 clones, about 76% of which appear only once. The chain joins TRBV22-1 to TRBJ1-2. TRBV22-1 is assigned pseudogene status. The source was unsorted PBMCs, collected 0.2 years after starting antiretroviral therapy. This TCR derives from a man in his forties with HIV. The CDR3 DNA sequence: TGTCCTGGGAGAAAAATTGGAAAGCGAGAAACCTATGGCTACACCTTC. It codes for CPGRKIGKRETYGYTF.